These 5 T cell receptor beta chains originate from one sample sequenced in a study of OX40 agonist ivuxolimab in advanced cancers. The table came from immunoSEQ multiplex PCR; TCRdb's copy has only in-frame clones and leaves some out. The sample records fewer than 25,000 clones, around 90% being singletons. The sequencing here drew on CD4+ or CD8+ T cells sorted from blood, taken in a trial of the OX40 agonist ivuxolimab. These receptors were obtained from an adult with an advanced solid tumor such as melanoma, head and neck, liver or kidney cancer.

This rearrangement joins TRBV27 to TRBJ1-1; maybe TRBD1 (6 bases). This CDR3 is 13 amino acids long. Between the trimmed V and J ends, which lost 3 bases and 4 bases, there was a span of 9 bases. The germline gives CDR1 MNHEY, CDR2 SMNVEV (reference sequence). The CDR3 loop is CASSLGGFTEAFF. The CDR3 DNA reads TGTGCCAGCAGTTTGGGGGGCTTCACTGAAGCTTTCTTT.

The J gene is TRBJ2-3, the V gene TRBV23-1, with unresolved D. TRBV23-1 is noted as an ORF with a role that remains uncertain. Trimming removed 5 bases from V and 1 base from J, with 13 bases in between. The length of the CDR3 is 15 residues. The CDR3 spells CASSCRAPRTDTQYF. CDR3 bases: TGCGCCAGCAGTTGCCGGGCCCCACGCACAGATACGCAGTATTTT.

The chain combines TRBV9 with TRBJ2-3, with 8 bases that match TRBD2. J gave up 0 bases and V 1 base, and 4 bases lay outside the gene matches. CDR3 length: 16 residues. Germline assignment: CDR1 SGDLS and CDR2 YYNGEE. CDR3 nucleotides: TGTGCCAGCAGCGTACTTAGCGGGACTAGCACAGATACGCAGTATTTT. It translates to CASSVLSGTSTDTQYF. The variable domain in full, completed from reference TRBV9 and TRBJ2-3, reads DSGVTQTPKHLITATGQRVTLRCSPRSGDLSVYWYQQSLDQGLQFLIQYYNGEERAKGNILERFSAQQFPDLHSELNLSSLELGDSALYFCASSVLSGTSTDTQYFGPGTRLTVL.

CDR3 in DNA: TGTGCCAGCTCACCTGCTAGTAGCACAGATACGCAGTATTTT. This sequence encodes CASSPASSTDTQYF. This chain connects TRBV18 to TRBJ2-3; unclear D gene. V lost 3 bases and J lost 0, with 7 bases in between. CDR1 and CDR2 from the germline V gene are KGHSH and LQKENI. The CDR3 totals 14 residues.

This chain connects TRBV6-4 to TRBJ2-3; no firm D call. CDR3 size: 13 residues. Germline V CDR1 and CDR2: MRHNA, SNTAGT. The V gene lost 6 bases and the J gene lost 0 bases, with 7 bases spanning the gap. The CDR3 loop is CASRQSSTDTQYF. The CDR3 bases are TGTGCCAGCAGACAATCTAGCACAGATACGCAGTATTTT.